The rows below give T cell receptor beta chains drawn from one sample of a study of HIV-infected patients and healthy controls. TCRdb fed the 5' RACE reads into MiXCR, producing one record per CDR3 protein. The table has 70,000 or so distinct CDR3 sequences, about 17% seen once. The specimen sequenced was CD4+ T cells from blood. The source is a human donor in good health. The CDR3 runs from the conserved cysteine through the conserved F or W. Each record gives: J gene, V gene, clone size, D gene, CDR3 protein, CDR3 DNA. A D gene is named only where the DNA matches it firmly. Rows give clone size only sometimes, using once, few, many, or a class for an expanded clone.

j_gene: TRBJ2-3; v_gene: TRBV27; abundance: few; d_gene: TRBD2; CDR3aa: CASRGGGAGVGTQYF; CDR3nt: TGTGCCAGCAGAGGGGGGGGAGCGGGGGTGGGTACGCAGTATTTT
j_gene: TRBJ2-3; v_gene: TRBV7-2; abundance: NA; d_gene: NA; CDR3aa: CASSLGRSTDTQYF; CDR3nt: TGTGCCAGCAGCTTAGGTCGATCCACAGATACGCAGTATTTT
j_gene: TRBJ1-1; v_gene: TRBV2; abundance: many; d_gene: NA; CDR3aa: CASSLMNTEAFF; CDR3nt: TGTGCCAGCAGTTTGATGAACACTGAAGCTTTCTTT
j_gene: TRBJ1-2; v_gene: TRBV6-4; abundance: NA; d_gene: NA; CDR3aa: CASIPSKGDYYGYTF; CDR3nt: TGTGCCAGCATTCCGAGCAAGGGGGACTACTATGGCTACACCTTC
j_gene: TRBJ1-1; v_gene: TRBV29-1; abundance: NA; d_gene: TRBD1; CDR3aa: CSVSDRGGTEAFF; CDR3nt: TGCAGCGTGTCGGACAGGGGAGGTACTGAAGCTTTCTTT
j_gene: TRBJ2-3; v_gene: TRBV2; abundance: NA; d_gene: TRBD2; CDR3aa: CASGSGTSGRAPTDTQYF; CDR3nt: TGTGCCAGCGGGTCCGGGACTAGCGGGAGGGCCCCAACAGATACGCAGTATTTT
j_gene: TRBJ2-4; v_gene: TRBV29-1; abundance: NA; d_gene: NA; CDR3aa: CSVESLTTASKNIQYF; CDR3nt: TGCAGCGTTGAAAGCCTAACAACGGCCAGCAAAAACATTCAGTACTTC
j_gene: TRBJ1-1; v_gene: TRBV7-2; abundance: few; d_gene: NA; CDR3aa: CASSFVNTEAFF; CDR3nt: TGTGCCAGCAGCTTTGTGAACACTGAAGCTTTCTTT
j_gene: TRBJ2-7; v_gene: TRBV6-2/TRBV6-3; abundance: many; d_gene: TRBD1; CDR3aa: CASSRSRTGTYEQYF; CDR3nt: TGTGCCAGCAGTAGATCCCGGACAGGGACCTACGAGCAGTACTTC
j_gene: TRBJ2-4; v_gene: TRBV19; abundance: few; d_gene: TRBD2; CDR3aa: CASNLRSGRAGKNIQYF; CDR3nt: TGTGCCAGTAATCTTAGAAGCGGGAGGGCCGGGAAAAACATTCAGTACTTC
j_gene: TRBJ1-2; v_gene: TRBV28; abundance: few; d_gene: NA; CDR3aa: CASSPLEGLRGYTF; CDR3nt: TGTGCCAGCAGTCCCCTGGAGGGGCTTAGAGGCTACACCTTC
j_gene: TRBJ2-1; v_gene: TRBV27; abundance: few; d_gene: NA; CDR3aa: CASSLLGRYNEQFF; CDR3nt: TGTGCCAGCAGTTTATTAGGCAGGTACAATGAGCAGTTCTTC
j_gene: TRBJ2-3; v_gene: TRBV9; abundance: NA; d_gene: TRBD2; CDR3aa: CASSVGLAAYTDTQYF; CDR3nt: TGTGCCAGCAGCGTTGGACTAGCGGCCTACACAGATACGCAGTATTTT
j_gene: TRBJ2-1; v_gene: TRBV12-3/TRBV12-4; abundance: few; d_gene: TRBD2; CDR3aa: CASSRGLAGGKTYNEQFF; CDR3nt: TGTGCCAGCAGCAGGGGACTAGCGGGGGGGAAAACTTACAATGAGCAGTTCTTC
j_gene: TRBJ2-7; v_gene: TRBV7-6; abundance: few; d_gene: NA; CDR3aa: CASSPAGQTNYEQYF; CDR3nt: TGTGCCAGCAGCCCAGCCGGACAGACAAACTACGAGCAGTACTTC
j_gene: TRBJ2-1; v_gene: TRBV3-1; abundance: NA; d_gene: TRBD2; CDR3aa: CASSPFLGSGGNNEQFF; CDR3nt: TGTGCCAGCAGCCCCTTCTTGGGGAGCGGGGGGAACAATGAGCAGTTCTTC
j_gene: TRBJ2-6; v_gene: TRBV5-4; abundance: few; d_gene: NA; CDR3aa: CASSLILPFGANVLTF; CDR3nt: TGTGCCAGCAGCTTGATTCTCCCTTTTGGGGCCAACGTCCTGACTTTC
j_gene: TRBJ2-1; v_gene: TRBV27; abundance: many; d_gene: NA; CDR3aa: CASSFVNGRGDNEQFF; CDR3nt: TGTGCCAGCAGTTTCGTTAACGGGAGAGGAGACAATGAGCAGTTCTTC
j_gene: TRBJ2-4; v_gene: TRBV5-1; abundance: NA; d_gene: NA; CDR3aa: CASVTLNSQNIQYF; CDR3nt: TGCGCCAGTGTAACATTAAATTCCCAAAACATTCAGTACTTC
j_gene: TRBJ2-3; v_gene: TRBV30; abundance: few; d_gene: NA; CDR3aa: CAWIPWAGTDTQYF; CDR3nt: TGTGCCTGGATACCGTGGGCGGGCACAGATACGCAGTATTTT
j_gene: TRBJ2-6; v_gene: TRBV30; abundance: few; d_gene: NA; CDR3aa: CAWKSSSGANVLTF; CDR3nt: TGTGCCTGGAAGTCTAGCTCTGGGGCCAACGTCCTGACTTTC
j_gene: TRBJ1-1; v_gene: TRBV2; abundance: NA; d_gene: NA; CDR3aa: CASSDERRVRTNTEAFF; CDR3nt: TGTGCCAGCAGTGATGAGAGGAGGGTAAGAACGAACACTGAAGCTTTCTTT
j_gene: TRBJ1-1; v_gene: TRBV9; abundance: few; d_gene: NA; CDR3aa: CASSLLTGNTEAFF; CDR3nt: TGTGCCAGCAGCCTCTTGACAGGGAACACTGAAGCTTTCTTT
j_gene: TRBJ1-1; v_gene: TRBV14; abundance: NA; d_gene: NA; CDR3aa: CASSLQGSTEAFF; CDR3nt: TGTGCCAGCAGCCTTCAAGGGAGCACTGAAGCTTTCTTT
j_gene: TRBJ1-6; v_gene: TRBV5-6; abundance: few; d_gene: NA; CDR3aa: CASSLGGADSPLHF; CDR3nt: TGTGCCAGCAGCTTGGGGGGCGCAGATTCACCCCTCCACTTT
j_gene: TRBJ1-1; v_gene: TRBV12-3/TRBV12-4; abundance: many; d_gene: NA; CDR3aa: CASRLRFMNTEAFF; CDR3nt: TGTGCCAGCAGACTCAGGTTCATGAACACTGAAGCTTTCTTT
j_gene: TRBJ1-1; v_gene: TRBV19; abundance: many; d_gene: TRBD1; CDR3aa: CASSIFLGQRNTEAFF; CDR3nt: TGTGCCAGTAGTATTTTCCTGGGACAGAGAAACACTGAAGCTTTCTTT
j_gene: TRBJ1-1; v_gene: TRBV29-1; abundance: NA; d_gene: NA; CDR3aa: CSVIKQGLEAFF; CDR3nt: TGCAGCGTTATAAAACAGGGCCTGGAAGCTTTCTTT
j_gene: TRBJ1-1; v_gene: TRBV18; abundance: NA; d_gene: NA; CDR3aa: CASSPNENTEAFF; CDR3nt: TGTGCCAGCTCACCAAACGAAAACACTGAAGCTTTCTTT
j_gene: TRBJ1-4; v_gene: TRBV27; abundance: NA; d_gene: NA; CDR3aa: CASARAGGVSATNEKLFF; CDR3nt: TGTGCCAGCGCCCGGGCGGGGGGCGTTTCTGCAACTAATGAAAAACTGTTTTTT
j_gene: TRBJ1-1; v_gene: TRBV7-3; abundance: NA; d_gene: NA; CDR3aa: CASSPTAVPLGGAFF; CDR3nt: TGTGCCAGCAGCCCTACGGCAGTCCCCTTGGGGGGAGCTTTCTTT
j_gene: TRBJ1-1; v_gene: TRBV6-2/TRBV6-3; abundance: NA; d_gene: NA; CDR3aa: CASSSQMNTEAFF; CDR3nt: TGTGCCAGCAGTTCGCAGATGAACACTGAAGCTTTCTTT
j_gene: TRBJ2-5; v_gene: TRBV7-6; abundance: medium-sized; d_gene: NA; CDR3aa: CASSLGRQETQYF; CDR3nt: TGTGCCAGCAGCTTAGGGCGCCAAGAGACCCAGTACTTC
j_gene: TRBJ1-1; v_gene: TRBV5-4; abundance: few; d_gene: TRBD1; CDR3aa: CASSSRQGAGTEAFF; CDR3nt: TGTGCCAGCAGCTCCCGACAGGGGGCGGGCACTGAAGCTTTCTTT
j_gene: TRBJ1-1; v_gene: TRBV19; abundance: NA; d_gene: NA; CDR3aa: CASSIEGIMNTEAFF; CDR3nt: TGTGCCAGTAGTATCGAGGGGATCATGAACACTGAAGCTTTCTTT
j_gene: TRBJ2-3; v_gene: TRBV20-1; abundance: NA; d_gene: NA; CDR3aa: CSATTRGPYTQYF; CDR3nt: TGCAGTGCTACGACTAGGGGGCCTTATACGCAGTATTTT
j_gene: TRBJ2-3; v_gene: TRBV29-1; abundance: many; d_gene: TRBD1; CDR3aa: CSGIQGPSTDTQYF; CDR3nt: TGCAGCGGCATACAGGGGCCGAGCACAGATACGCAGTATTTT
j_gene: TRBJ2-3; v_gene: TRBV2; abundance: NA; d_gene: NA; CDR3aa: CASSTAQRTDTQYF; CDR3nt: TGTGCCAGCAGTACGGCACAACGCACAGATACGCAGTATTTT
j_gene: TRBJ2-7; v_gene: TRBV7-2; abundance: many; d_gene: TRBD1; CDR3aa: CASSRQGAYEQYF; CDR3nt: TGTGCCAGCAGCCGACAGGGGGCGTACGAGCAGTACTTC
j_gene: TRBJ2-3; v_gene: TRBV7-8; abundance: once; d_gene: NA; CDR3aa: CASSLPGGSTDTQYF; CDR3nt: TGTGCCAGCAGCCTCCCTGGGGGGAGCACAGATACGCAGTATTTT
j_gene: TRBJ2-1; v_gene: TRBV7-8; abundance: few; d_gene: NA; CDR3aa: CASSPGAGHNEQFF; CDR3nt: TGTGCCAGCAGCCCAGGCGCAGGGCACAATGAGCAGTTCTTC